The 23 T cell receptor beta chains below all came from one sample that was sequenced in a study of CD8+ T cells in alopecia areata. As for treatment: oral pan-JAK inhibitor, 5-10 mg twice daily. Extraction and reverse transcription of RNA yielded cDNA as the sequencing template. Only in-frame clones appear in the TCRdb table, and some are missing; sequencing was by immunoSEQ multiplex PCR. Found here are 190,000 or so clones, about 60% of them singletons; the top ten hold roughly 13%. The sample consisted of CD8+ T cells sorted from blood, taken at week 24, from a patient treated with tofacitinib. These receptors were obtained from a human donor with alopecia areata.

This rearrangement joins TRBV29-1 to TRBJ1-2; perhaps TRBD1 as D (5 bases). This CDR3 is built from 12 residues. CDR1 SQVTM and CDR2 ANQGSEA come from the germline V gene. Trimming removed 6 bases from V and 5 bases from J, with 13 bases in between. The CDR3 region is CSVPGTYYGYTF. The DNA for the CDR3 is TGCAGCGTACCCGGGACCTATTATGGCTACACCTTC. The full variable domain, in which reference TRBV29-1 and TRBJ1-2 provide the parts outside the CDR3, is SAVISQKPSRDICQRGTSLTIQCQVDSQVTMMFWYRQQPGQSLTLIATANQGSEATYESGFVIDKFPISRPNLTFSTLTVSNMSPEDSSIYLCSVPGTYYGYTFGSGTRLTVV.

About this clone itself: At the DNA level, this CDR3 is encoded by other sequences in the same sample as well. The J gene is TRBJ2-3, the V gene TRBV29-1; D call uncertain. The CDR3 contains 14 residues. Germline V gives CDR1 SQVTM, CDR2 ANQGSEA. V was pared by 3 bases and J by 0 bases, with 10 bases between. CDR3 loop: CSVDWSSSTDTQYF. In DNA form, the CDR3 reads TGCAGCGTTGACTGGAGCTCTAGCACAGATACGCAGTATTTT.

This clone was counted only a few times. The chain employs TRBV9 and TRBJ2-3; D is unresolved. Germline assignment: CDR1 SGDLS and CDR2 YYNGEE. The V end was cut by 2 bases, the J end by 2 bases, with 12 bases between. The CDR3 covers 15 residues. The CDR3 loop is CASSVGPRSTDTQYF. The CDR3 coding sequence is TGTGCCAGCAGCGTTGGGCCACGATCCACAGATACGCAGTATTTT. Filled out from reference TRBV9 and TRBJ2-3, the complete variable domain reads DSGVTQTPKHLITATGQRVTLRCSPRSGDLSVYWYQQSLDQGLQFLIQYYNGEERAKGNILERFSAQQFPDLHSELNLSSLELGDSALYFCASSVGPRSTDTQYFGPGTRLTVL.

This chain connects TRBV30 to TRBJ2-6, with 7 bases that match TRBD1. Germline V gene sequence: CDR1 GTSNPN, CDR2 SVGIG (reference sequence). V was clipped by 5 bases and J by 0 bases; unmatched bases: 4. The CDR3 length is 15 residues. Here the CDR3 reads CAWQGVGSGANVLTF. DNA of the CDR3: TGTGCCTGGCAGGGGGTAGGCTCTGGGGCCAACGTCCTGACTTTC.

The CDR3 DNA sequence: TGTGCCAGCAGCTTCCAGGGAGGATTCAAATCTGAAGCTTTCTTT. Translation: CASSFQGGFKSEAFF. The rearrangement links TRBV5-6 to TRBJ1-1; D is perhaps TRBD1 (5 bases). The CDR3 spans 15 residues. The V end was cut by 2 bases, the J end by 6 bases, with 17 bases between. Germline V lookup: CDR1 SGHDT, CDR2 YYEEEE.

The V and J genes are TRBV27 and TRBJ1-1, with 9 bases that match TRBD1. Losses at the gene ends were 4 bases for V and 2 bases for J; bases not matched to a gene: 5. Germline CDR1 and CDR2: MNHEY and SMNVEV (reference sequence). This CDR3 spans 15 amino acids. CDR3 in amino acids: CASSSPGQGNTEAFF. In nucleotides, the CDR3 is TGTGCCAGCAGTTCTCCGGGACAGGGTAACACTGAAGCTTTCTTT.

This rearrangement joins TRBV5-6 to TRBJ1-1, with D hard to call. This CDR3 is 13 amino acids long. Per the germline V gene, CDR1 is SGHDT and CDR2 is YYEEEE. V lost 0 bases and J lost 6, with 9 bases in between. The CDR3 sequence is CASSLAPRPEAFF. DNA of the CDR3: TGTGCCAGCAGCTTGGCCCCAAGGCCTGAAGCTTTCTTT. Supplemented by reference TRBV5-6 and TRBJ1-1, the full variable domain reads DAGVTQSPTHLIKTRGQQVTLRCSPKSGHDTVSWYQQALGQGPQFIFQYYEEEERQRGNFPDRFSGHQFPNYSSELNVNALLLGDSALYLCASSLAPRPEAFFGQGTRLTVV.

The rearrangement links TRBV30 to TRBJ2-2; no reliable D call. V was clipped by 0 bases and J by 8 bases, with 4 bases between them. The CDR3 totals 11 residues. Germline CDR1 GTSNPN, CDR2 SVGIG (reference sequence). CDR3 region: CAWSVGGELFF. CDR3 DNA sequence: TGTGCCTGGAGTGTTGGAGGGGAGCTGTTTTTT.

CDR3 protein: CASSVRDSSYEQYF. The DNA for the CDR3 is TGCGCCAGCAGCGTACGGGACAGCTCCTACGAGCAGTACTTC. The chain uses TRBV4-1 and TRBJ2-7; TRBD1 matches at 7 bases. CDR1 and CDR2 (germline): MGHRA, YSYEKL. The CDR3 consists of 14 residues. V was clipped by 5 bases and J by 0 bases; unmatched bases: 4.

This chain joins TRBV13 and TRBJ1-6; no clear D gene. The CDR3 extends over 15 amino acids. Germline V gives CDR1 PRHDT, CDR2 FYEKMQ (reference sequence). The V gene lost 3 bases and the J gene lost 10 bases, with 16 bases spanning the gap. The CDR3 nucleotides are TGTGCCAGCAGCTTGGGCGGACGCTCCCTCTCACCCCTCCACTTT. It translates to CASSLGGRSLSPLHF.

The chain couples TRBV29-1 to TRBJ2-7, with TRBD1 matching 9 bases. This CDR3 is 13 amino acids long. V was pared by 7 bases and J by 3 bases, with 7 bases of the junction left unmatched. Germline V CDR1 and CDR2: SQVTM, ANQGSEA. The CDR3 DNA reads as TGCAGCGCCAGGACAGGGGTGAACTACGAGCAGTACTTC. Translating it yields CSARTGVNYEQYF.

The chain employs TRBV30 and TRBJ2-2, with D uncertain. Deletions cut 7 bases from V and 1 base from J, with 4 bases between. The CDR3 is made up of 11 amino acids. CDR1 is GTSNPN, CDR2 SVGIG, per germline (reference sequence). The CDR3 here is CASRNTGELFF. CDR3 bases: TGTGCCTCCAGGAACACCGGGGAGCTGTTTTTT.

The V call is TRBV30, the J call TRBJ1-1, with a tentative D call TRBD1 (5 bases). The CDR3 extends over 15 amino acids. Trimming pared 0 bases from V and 0 bases from J, leaving 11 bases between. CDR1 is GTSNPN and CDR2 is SVGIG in the germline V gene (reference sequence). CDR3 loop: CAWSVYRGVNTEAFF. For the CDR3, the DNA is TGTGCCTGGAGTGTATATCGGGGCGTGAACACTGAAGCTTTCTTT.

The rearrangement links TRBV5-6 to TRBJ2-5, with a weak D call TRBD1 (6 bases). The CDR3 is made up of 14 amino acids. V lost 4 bases, J lost 1 base, and 11 bases lay in between. Germline V CDR1 and CDR2: SGHDT, YYEEEE. The chain's CDR3 is CASSPGTPQETQYF. CDR3 in DNA: TGTGCCAGCAGCCCCGGGACACCCCAAGAGACCCAGTACTTC.

In DNA form, the CDR3 reads TGCAGTGCTAGAGACAGTGAAGCTTTCTTT. The encoded protein is CSARDSEAFF. The chain couples TRBV20-1 to TRBJ1-1; unclear D gene. Between the trimmed V and J ends, which lost 0 bases and 7 bases, there was a span of 3 bases. CDR1 is DFQATT, CDR2 SNEGSKA, per germline (reference sequence). This CDR3 has 10 residues.

The chain uses TRBV5-5 and TRBJ1-1; the match to TRBD1 covers 9 bases. The V and J ends lost 5 bases and 1 base, in that order; junction bases with no gene match: 6. The CDR3 extends over 15 amino acids. Germline lookup yields CDR1 SGHKS and CDR2 YYEKEE (reference sequence). The CDR3 DNA sequence: TGTGCCAGCAGACATTTGACAGGGGGGAACACTGAAGCTTTCTTT. It yields the protein CASRHLTGGNTEAFF.

This chain uses TRBV29-1 with TRBJ1-2, with TRBD1 identical over 7 bases. CDR1 is SQVTM, CDR2 ANQGSEA, per germline. After removal of 6 bases from V and 4 bases from J, the junction contained 8 bases not matched to a gene. The length of the CDR3 is 13 residues. CDR3 sequence reads: CSVDTRGGYGYTF. The CDR3 DNA reads as TGCAGCGTAGACACCAGGGGGGGCTATGGCTACACCTTC.

The chain employs TRBV15 and TRBJ2-7; 7 bases fit TRBD1. Germline CDR1 LNHNV, CDR2 YYDKDF (reference sequence). V trimming: 2 bases; J trimming: 5 bases; junction bases outside the gene matches: 9. This CDR3 is built from 15 residues. In nucleotides, the CDR3 is TGTGCCACCAGCAGACCTCGACAGGGTAGCGACGAGCAGTACTTC. It specifies CATSRPRQGSDEQYF.

The V gene is TRBV15, the J gene TRBJ1-1; D is unresolved. V dropped 5 bases and J dropped 5 bases, with 9 bases sitting between them. The CDR3 consists of 12 residues. CDR1 LNHNV and CDR2 YYDKDF come from the germline V gene (reference sequence). This CDR3 reads CATSGSGTEAFF. Here the CDR3 DNA reads TGTGCCACCAGCGGATCGGGGACTGAAGCTTTCTTT.

This clone came up a few times. The V gene is TRBV29-1, the J gene TRBJ2-7; D is perhaps TRBD1 (5 bases). Trimming removed 4 bases at V and 3 bases at J, with 13 bases between. Germline CDR1 reads SQVTM; CDR2 reads ANQGSEA. The CDR3 contains 13 residues. The CDR3 sequence: CSVGTLSDYEQYF. The CDR3 DNA follows: TGCAGCGTTGGGACATTGAGTGACTACGAGCAGTACTTC.

This clone was counted a few times. The rearrangement joins TRBV29-1 to TRBJ2-7; 8 bases match TRBD1. The CDR3 has 13 residues. The trim removed 5 bases at V and 2 bases at J, leaving 5 bases unmatched. Germline V gene data show CDR1 as SQVTM and CDR2 as ANQGSEA. The CDR3 is CSVRTGNPYEQYF. The CDR3 DNA sequence: TGCAGCGTTAGGACAGGGAACCCCTACGAGCAGTACTTC.

The rearrangement joins TRBV7-2 to TRBJ2-3; maybe TRBD2 (6 bases). The CDR3 totals 14 residues. The V end lost 8 bases, the J end lost 4 bases, and 16 bases lay between the germline ends. Germline CDR1 is SGHTA and CDR2 is FQGNSA. CDR3 bases: TGTGCCAGCGCGTTGGATCTAGCGCCAGATACGCAGTATTTT. Translating it yields CASALDLAPDTQYF.

This clone was observed a handful of times. The chain links TRBV29-1 to TRBJ2-7; 7 nucleotides agree with TRBD2. J was trimmed by 6 bases and V by 1 base; bases with no gene match: 6. Germline CDR1 and CDR2: SQVTM and ANQGSEA. The CDR3 totals 13 residues. The CDR3 DNA sequence: TGCAGCGTTGAAGCCAGGGAGGGACTCGAGCAGTACTTC. Translating gives CSVEAREGLEQYF.